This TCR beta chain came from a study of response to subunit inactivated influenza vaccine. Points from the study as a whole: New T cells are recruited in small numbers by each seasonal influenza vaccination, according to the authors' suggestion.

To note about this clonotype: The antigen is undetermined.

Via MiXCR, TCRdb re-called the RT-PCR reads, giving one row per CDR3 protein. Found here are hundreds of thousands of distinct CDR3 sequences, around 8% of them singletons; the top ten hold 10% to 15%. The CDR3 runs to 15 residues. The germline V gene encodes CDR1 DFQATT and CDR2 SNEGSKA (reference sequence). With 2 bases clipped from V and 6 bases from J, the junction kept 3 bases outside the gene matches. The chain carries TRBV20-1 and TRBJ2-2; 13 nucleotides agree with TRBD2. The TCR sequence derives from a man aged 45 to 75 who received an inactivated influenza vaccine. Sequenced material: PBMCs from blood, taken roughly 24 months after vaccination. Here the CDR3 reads CSARPGLAGSGELFF. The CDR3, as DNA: TGCAGTGCTAGACCGGGACTAGCGGGGTCCGGGGAGCTGTTTTTT.